The 16 T cell receptor beta chains below come from one sample, sequenced in a study of T cell responses to AZD1222 COVID-19 vaccine. The data were produced by immunoSEQ multiplex PCR, yet TCRdb's version contains in-frame clones alone and is incomplete. Found here are some 150,000 clones, approximately 89% of them singletons; the top ten hold over 13%. Sequenced here: peripheral blood, sampled on day 0 of AZD1222 vaccination. The receptors were sampled from an adult in good health.

Worth noting for this clone: Distinct nucleotide sequences in the sample also encode this CDR3. The rearrangement joins TRBV7-3 to TRBJ2-7, with D possibly being TRBD1 (7 bases). This CDR3 contains 15 residues. Per germline, CDR1 SGHTA and CDR2 FQGTGA. V was pared by 2 bases and J by 1 base, with 12 bases between. This CDR3 reads CASSLAGGSSYEQYF. In nucleotides, the CDR3 is TGTGCCAGCAGCTTAGCAGGGGGGTCATCCTACGAGCAGTACTTC.

CDR3 in amino acids: CASSSFVVNQPQHF. The CDR3 DNA is TGTGCCAGCAGTAGTTTCGTTGTCAATCAGCCCCAGCATTTT. V usage is TRBV25-1 and J usage is TRBJ1-5; D uncertain. Germline CDR1 MGHDK, CDR2 SYGVNS. V was trimmed by 5 bases and J by 3 bases, leaving 11 bases between them. The CDR3 sequence is 14 residues long.

V usage is TRBV7-8 and J usage is TRBJ1-6, with D possibly matching TRBD1 (6 bases). Germline V gives CDR1 SGHVS, CDR2 FQNEAQ. V gave up 5 bases and J gave up 10 bases, with 18 bases separating them. The CDR3 has 15 amino acids. The CDR3 protein is CASSPPAGVGSPLHF. CDR3 nucleotide sequence: TGTGCCAGCAGCCCACCCGCAGGGGTTGGATCACCCCTCCACTTT.

This chain uses TRBV4-2 with TRBJ1-2; unclear D gene. CDR1 and CDR2 (germline): LGHNA, YNFKEQ. This CDR3 contains 15 residues. V dropped 0 bases and J dropped 0 bases, with 8 bases sitting between them. The CDR3 region has the DNA TGTGCCAGCAGCCAAGAAAAAGGGACTAACTATGGCTACACCTTC. Its protein product is CASSQEKGTNYGYTF.

This chain links TRBV19 with TRBJ1-1; D is ambiguous. The CDR3 spans 13 residues. V shed 3 bases and J shed 3 bases, with 8 bases lying between them. The V gene's germline CDR1 is LNHDA and CDR2 SQIVND (reference sequence). CDR3 sequence reads: CASSITRDTEAFF. The CDR3 coding sequence is TGTGCCAGTAGTATCACCAGAGACACTGAAGCTTTCTTT. The whole variable domain, filled in from reference TRBV19 and TRBJ1-1, reads DGGITQSPKYLFRKEGQNVTLSCEQNLNHDAMYWYRQDPGQGLRLIYYSQIVNDFQKGDIAEGYSVSREKKESFPLTVTSAQKNPTAFYLCASSITRDTEAFFGQGTRLTVV.

The chain links TRBV13 to TRBJ2-5; maybe TRBD2 (6 bases). Germline V CDR1 and CDR2: PRHDT, FYEKMQ (reference sequence). Between the trimmed V and J ends, which lost 6 bases and 4 bases, there was a span of 12 bases. CDR3 size: 13 residues. CDR3: CASSLPGLETQYF. Here the CDR3 DNA reads TGTGCCAGCAGTTTGCCGGGACTAGAGACCCAGTACTTC.

The CDR3 DNA reads TGTGCCTGGAGTCGACAGATCTCCTCTGGAAACACCATATATTTT. Protein: CAWSRQISSGNTIYF. The chain joins TRBV30 to TRBJ1-3, with a weak D call TRBD1 (5 bases). Trimming left V 2 bases short and J 0 bases short, with 11 bases between. The CDR3 extends over 15 amino acids. Germline V gene sequence: CDR1 GTSNPN, CDR2 SVGIG (reference sequence).

This chain links TRBV18 with TRBJ2-2, with D perhaps being TRBD1 or TRBD2 (6 bases each). CDR3 length: 19 residues. Germline lookup yields CDR1 KGHSH and CDR2 LQKENI. Trimming left V 2 bases short and J 3 bases short, with 22 bases between. The CDR3 coding sequence is TGTGCCAGCTCACCAAAAGGGCCAGGGGAGGTTCGTCACACCGGGGAGCTGTTTTTT. This translates into CASSPKGPGEVRHTGELFF.

The J gene is TRBJ1-6, the V gene TRBV28, with D possibly TRBD1 on 5 matching bases. Trimming cost V 11 bases and J 5 bases, with 13 bases left between them. The CDR3 length is 13 residues. Per germline, CDR1 MDHEN and CDR2 SYDVKM. The CDR3 here is CALGQGNNSPLHF. CDR3 in DNA: TGTGCCCTCGGGCAGGGAAATAATTCACCCCTCCACTTT.

The chain employs TRBV28 and TRBJ2-2; the D is unclear. The CDR3 runs 12 residues. V was pared by 5 bases and J by 6 bases, with 7 bases between. Per germline, CDR1 MDHEN and CDR2 SYDVKM. The CDR3 loop is CASSRTPGELFF. In nucleotides, the CDR3 is TGTGCCAGCAGTCGGACCCCCGGGGAGCTGTTTTTT.

The V gene is TRBV28, the J gene TRBJ1-1; D is possibly TRBD1 (6 bases). CDR3 length: 15 amino acids. Germline CDR1 and CDR2: MDHEN and SYDVKM. V was cut by 5 bases and J by 5 bases, with 18 bases left in between. CDR3 nucleotides: TGTGCCAGCAGTGCCCCTTGGGGGGCAGGGACTGAAGCTTTCTTT. Amino acids: CASSAPWGAGTEAFF.

CDR3 protein: CASSERRETDGYTF. The CDR3 nucleotides read TGTGCCAGCAGTGAAAGGCGGGAGACTGATGGCTACACCTTC. The chain links TRBV6-1 to TRBJ1-2; D is unresolved. The CDR3 consists of 14 residues. Germline V gene data show CDR1 as MNHNS and CDR2 as SASEGT. The V and J ends lost 2 bases and 6 bases respectively, with 13 bases between them.

This clone was found once. This chain joins TRBV5-1 and TRBJ1-1; 7 nucleotides match TRBD1. The length of the CDR3 is 16 residues. The ends lost 3 bases at V and 1 base at J; junction bases unmatched: 9. Germline values: CDR1 SGHRS, CDR2 YFSETQ. CDR3 sequence reads: CASSSRQGGGNTEAFF. CDR3 sequence (DNA): TGCGCCAGCAGCTCGAGACAGGGAGGGGGGAACACTGAAGCTTTCTTT.

This clone has a handful of counts. The chain joins TRBV2 to TRBJ1-2, with 7 bases lining up with TRBD1. The V gene's germline CDR1 is SNHLY and CDR2 FYNNEI. The V gene end was trimmed by 3 bases and the J gene end by 3 bases; junction bases not matched to a gene: 4. CDR3 length: 14 amino acids. The CDR3 nucleotides are TGTGCCAGCAGTGATCATGGGACAGACTATGGCTACACCTTC. Its protein is CASSDHGTDYGYTF.

J is TRBJ1-2 and V is TRBV7-2, with TRBD1 matching 9 bases. This CDR3 spans 14 amino acids. The V segment lost 5 bases and the J segment 7 bases; nucleotides outside the gene matches: 8. CDR1 is SGHTA, CDR2 FQGNSA, per germline. The CDR3 here is CASSPSQDRGGYTF. The CDR3 nucleotides read TGTGCCAGCAGCCCCTCCCAGGACAGGGGTGGCTACACCTTC.

This chain joins TRBV19 and TRBJ1-1; D is unresolved. This CDR3 region has 15 residues. Germline V CDR1 and CDR2: LNHDA, SQIVND (reference sequence). V lost 7 bases, J lost 1 base, and 16 bases lay in between. For the CDR3, the DNA is TGTGCCAGTATTCGCGGCCAGACACCGAACACTGAAGCTTTCTTT. Translating gives CASIRGQTPNTEAFF.